Shown below are 12 T cell receptor beta chains from a single sample sequenced in a study of blood T cell repertoires in COVID-19. The data were produced by immunoSEQ multiplex PCR, yet TCRdb's version contains in-frame clones alone and is incomplete. The sample contains approximately 220,000 clones, about 85% of which appear only once. Material: peripheral blood. These receptors all come from a man aged 45-65 years who had recovered from COVID-19.

The rearrangement links TRBV7-2 to TRBJ2-7, with D tentatively TRBD2 (9 bases). V was shortened by 5 bases and J by 0 bases, with 17 bases between the two germline ends. There are 16 residues in the CDR3. CDR1 SGHTA and CDR2 FQGNSA come from the germline V gene. CDR3 loop: CASSRAGGTGSYEQYF. The CDR3 bases are TGTGCCAGCAGCCGGGCGGGGGGGACAGGCTCCTACGAGCAGTACTTC.

The V and J genes are TRBV18 and TRBJ1-3, with TRBD1 matching over 7 bases. V shed 4 bases and J 4 bases; nucleotides not matched to a gene: 7. The germline V gene encodes CDR1 KGHSH and CDR2 LQKENI. The CDR3 is 15 amino acids. The CDR3 coding sequence is TGTGCCAGCTCACTTTCGTTGGACAGGGGAAACACCATATATTTT. This translates into CASSLSLDRGNTIYF.

The V call is TRBV6-5, the J call TRBJ2-2; 8 bases fit TRBD1. The CDR3 is made up of 15 amino acids. Unmatched junction bases numbered 3, after V lost 2 bases and J lost 4 bases. Germline V lookup: CDR1 MNHEY, CDR2 SVGAGI. CDR3 region: CASSYDRGATGELFF. CDR3 DNA: TGTGCCAGCAGTTACGACAGGGGTGCCACCGGGGAGCTGTTTTTT.

J is TRBJ2-2 and V is TRBV19, with TRBD2 as a possible D gene (6 bases). CDR1 and CDR2 (germline): LNHDA, SQIVND (reference sequence). CDR3 length: 18 amino acids. V shed 4 bases and J shed 0 bases, with 18 bases lying between them. CDR3 loop: CASSKGSGVNANTGELFF. The DNA of the CDR3 is TGTGCCAGTAGTAAGGGATCGGGAGTAAACGCGAACACCGGGGAGCTGTTTTTT. The variable domain in full, completed from reference TRBV19 and TRBJ2-2, reads DGGITQSPKYLFRKEGQNVTLSCEQNLNHDAMYWYRQDPGQGLRLIYYSQIVNDFQKGDIAEGYSVSREKKESFPLTVTSAQKNPTAFYLCASSKGSGVNANTGELFFGEGSRLTVL.

The chain links TRBV30 to TRBJ1-2; 9 positions agree with TRBD1. Germline lookup yields CDR1 GTSNPN and CDR2 SVGIG (reference sequence). J was trimmed by 7 bases and V by 1 base; bases with no gene match: 7. The CDR3 has 14 residues. As DNA, the CDR3 is TGTGCCTGGAGTGAGGGACAGGGATCGGGTGGCTACACCTTC. Its translation: CAWSEGQGSGGYTF.

This clone was observed a few times. Here the CDR3 reads CASSQTLGTHLDNEQFF. The DNA of the CDR3 is TGTGCCAGCAGCCAAACCTTGGGCACTCACTTAGACAATGAGCAGTTCTTC. The rearrangement joins TRBV3-1 (or the pseudogene TRBV3-2) to TRBJ2-1; D unresolved. The CDR3 runs 17 residues. The germline gives CDR1 LGHDT, CDR2 YNNKEL (reference sequence). The V gene lost 2 bases and the J gene lost 5 bases, with 19 bases spanning the gap.

The chain recombines TRBV11-2 with TRBJ2-5; TRBD2 aligns across 7 bases. CDR1 SGHAT and CDR2 FQNNGV come from the germline V gene. This CDR3 is built from 18 residues. J gave up 4 bases and V 0 bases, and 14 bases lay outside the gene matches. CDR3 loop: CASSLDLIRGRVGETQYF. The CDR3 DNA reads TGTGCCAGCAGCTTAGATCTTATCCGCGGGAGAGTGGGAGAGACCCAGTACTTC.

This clone was recorded a few times. The chain uses TRBV18 and TRBJ1-6; no clear D. The CDR3 has 15 amino acids. Germline V gene sequence: CDR1 KGHSH, CDR2 LQKENI. V dropped 2 bases and J dropped 4 bases, with 9 bases sitting between them. The CDR3 spells CASSPGEGYNSPLHF. The CDR3, as DNA: TGTGCCAGCTCACCAGGGGAGGGATATAATTCACCCCTCCACTTT.

V and J are TRBV5-6 and TRBJ1-1, with a tentative D call TRBD1 (5 bases). The CDR3 extends over 15 amino acids. V was trimmed by 2 bases and J by 1 base, leaving 12 bases between them. The germline V gene encodes CDR1 SGHDT and CDR2 YYEEEE. The CDR3 sequence is CASSFFPQGNTEAFF. As DNA, the CDR3 is TGTGCCAGCAGCTTTTTTCCCCAGGGGAACACTGAAGCTTTCTTT.

The V and J genes are TRBV14 and TRBJ2-5; 10 positions agree with TRBD2. Germline lookup yields CDR1 SGHDN and CDR2 FVKESK. V shed 4 bases, J shed 4 bases, and the junction held 12 bases outside the gene matches. This CDR3 has 17 residues. The CDR3 DNA reads as TGTGCCAGCAGCCGGTTCGCTAGCGGGAGACTAGCAGAGACCCAGTACTTC. It encodes CASSRFASGRLAETQYF.

V is TRBV7-2 and J is TRBJ1-1; perhaps TRBD1 as D (5 bases). The ends were cut back, 1 base at V and 0 bases at J, with 12 bases in the middle. The CDR3 has 16 amino acids. Per the germline V gene, CDR1 is SGHTA and CDR2 is FQGNSA. The CDR3 spells CASSLGGKRVNTEAFF. As DNA, the CDR3 is TGTGCCAGCAGCTTAGGGGGGAAGCGGGTGAACACTGAAGCTTTCTTT.

The chain employs TRBV11-2 and TRBJ1-2; 9 positions agree with TRBD1. CDR1 and CDR2 (germline): SGHAT, FQNNGV. J was trimmed by 3 bases and V by 0 bases; bases with no gene match: 5. This CDR3 region has 16 residues. DNA of the CDR3: TGTGCCAGCAGCTTAGATCTGGGACAGGGTTACTATGGCTACACCTTC. Protein product: CASSLDLGQGYYGYTF.